The following is a TCR beta chain sequence with its context. Here immunoSEQ multiplex PCR was the method, and the copy in TCRdb shows in-frame clones only, minus some. Here the sample spans about 240,000 clones, approximately 84% being singletons. The data were taken from a study of cytomegalovirus exposure and HLA in healthy donors. Germline-derived CDR1 and CDR2 are SGHVS and FQNEAQ. The V gene lost 1 base and the J gene lost 0 bases, with 15 bases spanning the gap. CDR3 size: 17 residues. The chain joins TRBV7-8 to TRBJ1-2; D may be TRBD1 (5 bases). The sample consisted of PBMCs. The receptor was derived from a woman in her thirties in good health and CMV-seropositive. CDR3 nucleotides: TGTGCCAGCAGCTTAGAAAGGCGGCAGGGAACTAACTATGGCTACACCTTC. It yields the protein CASSLERRQGTNYGYTF.